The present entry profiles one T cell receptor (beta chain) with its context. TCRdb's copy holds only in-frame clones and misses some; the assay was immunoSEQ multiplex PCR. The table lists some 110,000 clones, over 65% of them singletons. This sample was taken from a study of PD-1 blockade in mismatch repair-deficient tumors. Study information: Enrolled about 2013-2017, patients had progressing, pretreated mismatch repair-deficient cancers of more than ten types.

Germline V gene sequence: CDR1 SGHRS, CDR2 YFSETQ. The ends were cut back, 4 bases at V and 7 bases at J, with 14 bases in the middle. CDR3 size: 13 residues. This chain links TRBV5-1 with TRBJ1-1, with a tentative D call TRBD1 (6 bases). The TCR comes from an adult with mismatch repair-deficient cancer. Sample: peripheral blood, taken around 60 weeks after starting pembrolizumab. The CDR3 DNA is TGCGCCAGCAGCGAAGGACAGTTTGGTGAAGCTTTCTTT. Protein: CASSEGQFGEAFF. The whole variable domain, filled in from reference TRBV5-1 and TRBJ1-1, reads KAGVTQTPRYLIKTRGQQVTLSCSPISGHRSVSWYQQTPGQGLQFLFEYFSETQRNKGNFPGRFSGRQFSNSRSEMNVSTLELGDSALYLCASSEGQFGEAFFGQGTRLTVV.